Below, one T cell receptor beta chain is given with its context. This specimen belongs to a study of blood T cell repertoires in COVID-19. For the study at large: Samples taken during acute and convalescent COVID-19 were collected in the United States, Italy and Spain. T cells, B-cell-depleted T cells, or PBMCs supplied cDNA or gDNA.

Germline CDR1 is DFQATT and CDR2 is SNEGSKA (reference sequence). The CDR3 runs to 11 residues. Trimming took off 4 bases at V and 13 bases at J, with 14 bases between the two ends. As processed by the authors: It was from reference gene primer amplification that nucleated cell counts were estimated. Sequencing was performed with immunoSEQ multiplex PCR; in TCRdb, only in-frame clones are kept and a portion is missing. The DNA was the basis for D and trimming; V, J and clone size are from that table. Here the sample spans 250,000 to 300,000 clones, about nine tenths being singletons. This receptor was taken from a woman between 40 and 50 years old who had recovered from COVID-19. The V call is TRBV20-1, the J call TRBJ2-1; D may be TRBD2 (5 bases). The sequenced sample consisted of peripheral blood. Here the CDR3 reads CSAKGPSSQFF. DNA of the CDR3: TGCAGTGCTAAGGGCCCCTCTAGCCAGTTCTTC.